This T cell receptor beta chain was found in a study of T cell repertoires in cytomegalovirus infection. About the study: CMV infection plus the matching HLA type was flagged by public TCR beta signatures. Overall study findings and caveats: Clonotype analysis showed dominance of the ex vivo response by HLA-C-restricted CMV-specific TCR beta clonotypes. Accumulated public TCR beta family frequency recognized individuals carrying CMV together with the relevant HLA.

TCRdb re-derived calls from the reads in MiXCR, one entry per CDR3 protein. The sample contains more than 500,000 distinct CDR3 sequences, about 17% of which appear only once. At least ten counts were recorded for this clonotype. The antigen remains undetermined. Unmatched junction bases numbered 18, after V lost 5 bases and J lost 10 bases. The CDR3 totals 17 residues. Germline-derived CDR1 and CDR2 are SEHNR and FQNEAQ (reference sequence). This chain connects TRBV7-9 to TRBJ2-1, with TRBD2 matching over 9 bases. Sample: CD8+ T cells from PBMCs. The sequence was obtained from a human donor in good health (CMV status not recorded). Some clones in this sample may be carry-over from other donors' samples. The CDR3 here is CASSPRGAASGTHEQFF. Here the CDR3 DNA reads TGTGCCAGCAGCCCTAGGGGGGCGGCTAGCGGGACGCACGAGCAGTTCTTC.